The source of this T cell receptor (beta chain) is a study of OX40 agonist ivuxolimab in advanced cancers. Study-wide results and caveats: Part of the nonresponder group also had normalized T-cell clonal expansion that was low.

On this clone: The antigen is undetermined.

Germline values: CDR1 MGHDK, CDR2 SYGVNS. CDR3 length: 14 amino acids. Trimming took off 0 bases at V and 7 bases at J, with 11 bases between the two ends. The data were produced by immunoSEQ multiplex PCR, yet TCRdb's version contains in-frame clones alone and is incomplete. The repertoire holds about 51,000 clones, over 65% seen once, with roughly 2% in the top ten. This TCR was recovered from an adult with an advanced solid tumor such as melanoma, head and neck, liver or kidney cancer. The specimen was CD4+ or CD8+ T cells sorted from blood, collected in a trial of the OX40 agonist ivuxolimab. This chain joins TRBV25-1 and TRBJ2-3, with unresolved D. The chain's CDR3 is CASSEYPAPNTQYF. The CDR3 region has the DNA TGTGCCAGCAGTGAATATCCAGCCCCCAATACGCAGTATTTT.